Described below is a single T cell receptor (beta chain) sequence and its context. Its antigen remains unknown. These data belong to a study of a mutant IDH1 vaccine in newly diagnosed glioma. Overall study context: Former treatment meant radiotherapy, temozolomide, or both; the majority had gotten both. Study-level findings and limits: Pseudoprogression seemingly bore no relation to changes in top peripheral T cell clonotypes.

The time point denotes: baseline, week 1 (first vaccination visit). Stated treatment: pre-vaccination baseline after standard-of-care therapy. V shed 4 bases, J shed 0 bases, and the junction held 3 bases outside the gene matches. The CDR3 sequence is 15 residues long. Germline V gives CDR1 MNHNS, CDR2 SASEGT. Produced via immunoSEQ multiplex PCR; TCRdb's table is partial and in-frame only. The data contain about 23,000 clones, approximately 91% of them singletons. This clonotype was sampled from a man aged 25 to 45 with glioma. This material consisted of PBMCs, taken from a glioma patient treated with radiotherapy, temozolomide or both. The V call is TRBV6-1, the J call TRBJ2-3, with TRBD1 matching over 8 bases. Here the CDR3 reads CASSAQGVSTDTQYF. The CDR3 DNA sequence: TGTGCCAGCAGTGCACAGGGGGTGAGCACAGATACGCAGTATTTT.